This passage covers 4 T cell receptor beta chains from one sample sequenced in a study of control samples from healthy donors and cancer patients. The data were produced by immunoSEQ multiplex PCR, yet TCRdb's version contains in-frame clones alone and is incomplete. The table records 150,000 to 160,000 clones, roughly 93% of them present only once. Specimen: blood. The source of these receptors is a man in his fifties or sixties in good health.

This rearrangement joins TRBV11-2 to TRBJ2-1; no definite D call. The germline V and J ends were trimmed by 0 bases and 6 bases, with 3 bases remaining between them. CDR1 SGHAT and CDR2 FQNNGV come from the germline V gene. The CDR3 has 12 amino acids. The CDR3 spells CASSLETNEQFF. The CDR3 nucleotides are TGTGCCAGCAGCTTAGAGACCAATGAGCAGTTCTTC. Based on the CDR3 plus reference TRBV11-2 and TRBJ2-1, the full variable domain is EAGVAQSPRYKIIEKRQSVAFWCNPISGHATLYWYQQILGQGPKLLIQFQNNGVVDDSQLPKDRFSAERLKGVDSTLKIQPAKLEDSAVYLCASSLETNEQFFGPGTRLTVL.

V gene TRBV11-2 combines with J gene TRBJ1-1; TRBD1 matches 7 bases. Trimming removed 5 bases from V and 1 base from J; junction bases left unmatched: 4. Per the germline V gene, CDR1 is SGHAT and CDR2 is FQNNGV. The CDR3 totals 14 residues. CDR3 DNA sequence: TGTGCCAGCAGCCCGGGACAGACGAACACTGAAGCTTTCTTT. Translated, it gives CASSPGQTNTEAFF.

The rearrangement uses TRBV6-1 and TRBJ1-6; no clear D. CDR1 MNHNS and CDR2 SASEGT come from the germline V gene. The CDR3 totals 14 residues. Trimming pared 2 bases from V and 7 bases from J, leaving 9 bases between. The CDR3 loop reads CASSETPRNSPLHF. The CDR3 bases are TGTGCCAGCAGTGAAACCCCCCGCAATTCACCCCTCCACTTT.

The rearrangement joins TRBV2 to TRBJ2-1, with TRBD1 matching over 7 bases. The germline gives CDR1 SNHLY, CDR2 FYNNEI. The CDR3 consists of 12 residues. V was clipped by 6 bases and J by 6 bases; unmatched bases: 2. CDR3 sequence reads: CASRAGGNEQFF. For the CDR3, the DNA is TGTGCCAGCAGGGCAGGGGGCAATGAGCAGTTCTTC.